This T cell receptor (beta chain) is drawn from a study of blood T cell repertoires in COVID-19 (dated by TCRdb to the early 2020s). General notes on the study: Samples from collaborators originated in the United States, Italy and Spain and spanned both the acute and convalescent phases of COVID-19. The prospective study material was composed of cDNA or gDNA derived from T cells, B-cell-depleted T cells, or PBMCs. Deeply sampled blood TCRbeta repertoires from subjects exposed to, actively infected with, or recovered from COVID-19 were included in the dataset. The repertoires were made available in a free public database intended to serve as a resource for research on the immune response to SARS-CoV-2. The samples were drawn from two sources: the first 160 participants of the ongoing ImmuneRACE study, and 950 to 1,500 subjects contributed by 6 global collaborators. Sample metadata almost always included a de-identified subject ID, COVID-19 status, age in years and sex. HLA class I and class II types, where available, came from metadata supplied by the sample provider rather than from assay-based typing. Overall results and qualifications from the work: The quantity of clinical and demographic metadata differed by source and by participant and was supplied without curation.

Trimming removed 6 bases from V and 4 bases from J; the gene matches leave 3 bases unexplained. Per the germline V gene, MNHEY is the CDR1 and SVGAGI is the CDR2. The CDR3 contains 15 residues, cysteine and phenylalanine counted. Only CDR3 DNA remains: 45 bases, in frame from the first base. In this sample, this clone turned up once. No cognate antigen has been identified for it. The sample holds no much larger clone one base away, and base qualities are not on file. TCRbeta CDR3 regions were amplified from genomic DNA using the immunoSEQ Assay, a bias-controlled multiplex PCR. From the authors' description of their analysis: The number of nucleated cells in each sample was estimated by amplification of reference gene primers within the assay. To quantify the absolute abundance of each unique TCRbeta CDR3 rearrangement, sequence reads were collapsed and filtered. For each sample, productive Simpson clonality was calculated by taking the square root of Simpson's diversity index across productive rearrangements. Here the immuneACCESS table is served through TCRdb, limited to in-frame sequences with V and J called. Missing clones are a known gap in these copies; in checked studies unresolved V genes cover under half, and the rest lacks a known reason. That table furnishes V, J and clone size, whereas the DNA furnished D and trimming. This sample comprises 220,000 or so clones, 84% of them detected only once. The top ten clones comprise 6.8% of the sample.

Participants in the prospective study were enrolled through a virtual design, were aged roughly 18 to 90 years, and lived in 20 to 30 United States geographic areas. In the prospective study, cohorts were assigned on the basis of participant-reported clinical history obtained from a screening survey and a study questionnaire. ImmuneRACE Cohort 3 recovered participants were defined by two consecutive negative NP/OP PCR tests, healthcare professional clearance, or symptom resolution. In the prospective study, mobile phlebotomists collected whole blood, serum and a nasopharyngeal or oropharyngeal swab from each participant. Prospective study participants could optionally give additional blood draws and questionnaires over an approximately 2-month period. Prospective study blood samples were shipped either frozen or at room temperature before DNA extraction.

The TCR was taken from a woman aged 40 to 49 who had recovered from COVID-19. The V gene is TRBV6-5 and the J gene is TRBJ2-1, and 13 junction bases match TRBD2. The sequencing sample was made of PBMCs or T cells enriched from blood (not recorded which). The bases read TGTGCCAGCAGGGGGACTAGCGGGGATTACAATGAGCAGTTCTTC. Its translation is CASRGTSGDYNEQFF.